These 2 T cell receptor beta chains share one sample of origin, sequenced in a study of OX40 agonist ivuxolimab in advanced cancers. Repertoires were generated with immunoSEQ multiplex PCR, while TCRdb's copy carries only in-frame clones and drops some. The repertoire holds tens of thousands of clones, about 93% seen once, with around 14% in the top ten. The sample consisted of CD4+ or CD8+ T cells sorted from blood, taken in a trial of the OX40 agonist ivuxolimab. These receptors were collected from an adult with an advanced solid tumor such as melanoma, head and neck, liver or kidney cancer.

The V call is TRBV7-2, the J call TRBJ2-1; TRBD2 might be the D (5 bases). The CDR3 is made up of 16 amino acids. Deletions cut 0 bases from V and 0 bases from J, with 9 bases between. Germline values: CDR1 SGHTA, CDR2 FQGNSA. This CDR3 is CASSLAGRSSYNEQFF. CDR3 sequence (DNA): TGTGCCAGCAGCTTAGCAGGGAGAAGCTCCTACAATGAGCAGTTCTTC.

The chain employs TRBV7-9 and TRBJ2-1; 11 bases line up with TRBD1. The V gene end was trimmed by 3 bases and the J gene end by 4 bases; junction bases not matched to a gene: 5. Per the germline V gene, CDR1 is SEHNR and CDR2 is FQNEAQ (reference sequence). The CDR3 has 16 residues. The CDR3: CASSLLGTGGYNEQFF. CDR3 in DNA: TGTGCCAGCAGCTTGTTAGGGACAGGGGGATACAATGAGCAGTTCTTC.